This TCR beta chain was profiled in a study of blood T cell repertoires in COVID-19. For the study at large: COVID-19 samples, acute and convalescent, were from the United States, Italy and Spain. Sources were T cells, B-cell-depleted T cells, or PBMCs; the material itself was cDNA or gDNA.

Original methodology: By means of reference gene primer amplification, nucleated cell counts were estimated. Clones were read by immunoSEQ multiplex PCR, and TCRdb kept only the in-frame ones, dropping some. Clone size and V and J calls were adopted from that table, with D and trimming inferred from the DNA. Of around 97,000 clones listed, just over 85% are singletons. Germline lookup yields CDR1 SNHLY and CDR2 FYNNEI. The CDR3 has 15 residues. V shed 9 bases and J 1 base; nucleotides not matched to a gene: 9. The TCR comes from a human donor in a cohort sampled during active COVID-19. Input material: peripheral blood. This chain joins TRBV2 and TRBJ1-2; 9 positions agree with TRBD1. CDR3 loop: CARGGQGIFNYGYTF. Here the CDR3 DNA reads TGTGCCAGGGGAGGACAGGGGATCTTTAACTATGGCTACACCTTC.